The rows below give T cell receptor beta chains drawn from one sample of a study of early T cells in non-severe SARS-CoV-2 infection. One entry per CDR3 protein, called by TCRdb with MiXCR from the 5' RACE reads. The table lists roughly 40,000 distinct CDR3 sequences, 12% of them singletons. The sample consisted of whole blood. The receptors here all came from an adult who was a healthcare worker with PCR-confirmed SARS-CoV-2 infection or an uninfected control (not recorded which). Both conserved end residues are part of each CDR3. The order of the fields is J gene, D gene, V gene, clone size, CDR3 protein, CDR3 DNA. The D gene is left open where the match is weak. Rows give clone size only sometimes, using once, few, many, or a class for an expanded clone.

j_gene: TRBJ2-2; d_gene: NA; v_gene: TRBV5-1; abundance: NA; CDR3aa: CASSLAKGELFF; CDR3nt: TGCGCCAGCAGCTTGGCCAAGGGGGAGCTGTTTTTT
j_gene: TRBJ2-7; d_gene: NA; v_gene: TRBV6-2/TRBV6-3; abundance: medium-sized; CDR3aa: CASSGPEGPNEQYF; CDR3nt: TGTGCCAGCAGTGGGCCGGAGGGGCCCAACGAGCAGTACTTC
j_gene: TRBJ1-5; d_gene: NA; v_gene: TRBV6-6; abundance: many; CDR3aa: CASSPLGGVQPQHF; CDR3nt: TGTGCCAGCAGCCCCTTGGGAGGGGTCCAGCCCCAGCATTTT
j_gene: TRBJ1-1; d_gene: NA; v_gene: TRBV19; abundance: many; CDR3aa: CASSIDREGGAFF; CDR3nt: TGTGCCAGTAGTATAGATCGAGAGGGAGGAGCTTTCTTT
j_gene: TRBJ1-4; d_gene: TRBD1; v_gene: TRBV30; abundance: many; CDR3aa: CAWTGGAEKLFF; CDR3nt: TGTGCCTGGACAGGGGGCGCTGAAAAACTGTTTTTT
j_gene: TRBJ2-7; d_gene: NA; v_gene: TRBV25-1; abundance: few; CDR3aa: CASSDRGVLLKQYF; CDR3nt: TGTGCCAGCAGTGACAGGGGCGTCCTACTTAAGCAGTACTTC
j_gene: TRBJ2-2; d_gene: TRBD2; v_gene: TRBV5-1; abundance: few; CDR3aa: CASKRDANTGELFF; CDR3nt: TGCGCCAGCAAGCGGGATGCGAACACCGGGGAGCTGTTTTTT
j_gene: TRBJ1-2; d_gene: NA; v_gene: TRBV29-1; abundance: many; CDR3aa: CSVEKGDTSYGYTF; CDR3nt: TGCAGCGTTGAAAAGGGAGACACGTCCTATGGCTACACCTTC
j_gene: TRBJ1-4; d_gene: NA; v_gene: TRBV7-8; abundance: few; CDR3aa: CASTSNEKLFF; CDR3nt: TGTGCCAGCACATCTAATGAAAAACTGTTTTTT
j_gene: TRBJ1-2; d_gene: TRBD1; v_gene: TRBV5-1; abundance: NA; CDR3aa: CASSRQGAGGYTF; CDR3nt: TGCGCCAGCAGTCGACAGGGGGCTGGCGGCTACACCTTC
j_gene: TRBJ1-1; d_gene: NA; v_gene: TRBV3-1; abundance: many; CDR3aa: CASSHHRGSTEAFF; CDR3nt: TGTGCCAGCAGCCATCACCGGGGGAGTACTGAAGCTTTCTTT
j_gene: TRBJ2-2; d_gene: NA; v_gene: TRBV19; abundance: many; CDR3aa: CASSRRTGELFF; CDR3nt: TGTGCCAGTAGTAGGCGGACCGGGGAGCTGTTTTTT
j_gene: TRBJ2-3; d_gene: NA; v_gene: TRBV20-1; abundance: many; CDR3aa: CSAELPAVSTDTQYF; CDR3nt: TGCAGTGCAGAGCTGCCAGCGGTTAGCACAGATACGCAGTATTTT
j_gene: TRBJ1-2; d_gene: NA; v_gene: TRBV29-1; abundance: few; CDR3aa: CSVALENDYGYTF; CDR3nt: TGCAGCGTTGCCCTCGAGAACGACTATGGCTACACCTTC
j_gene: TRBJ2-1; d_gene: TRBD2; v_gene: TRBV2; abundance: many; CDR3aa: CASTPGLAGAYNEQFF; CDR3nt: TGTGCCAGCACACCGGGACTAGCGGGGGCATACAATGAGCAGTTCTTC
j_gene: TRBJ2-3; d_gene: NA; v_gene: TRBV28; abundance: NA; CDR3aa: CASSLNSGESQCF; CDR3nt: TGTGCCAGCAGTTTAAACTCTGGGGAATCGCAGTGTTTT
j_gene: TRBJ2-1; d_gene: TRBD2; v_gene: TRBV11-2; abundance: many; CDR3aa: CASSPRPVAGSYNEQFF; CDR3nt: TGTGCCAGCAGCCCTCGGCCCGTAGCGGGATCCTACAATGAGCAGTTCTTC
j_gene: TRBJ2-7; d_gene: TRBD1; v_gene: TRBV7-2; abundance: many; CDR3aa: CASSTWDREGNEQYF; CDR3nt: TGTGCCAGCAGCACCTGGGACAGGGAAGGAAACGAGCAGTACTTC
j_gene: TRBJ2-7; d_gene: TRBD1; v_gene: TRBV5-1; abundance: many; CDR3aa: CASSRDSLSAPEYF; CDR3nt: TGCGCCAGCAGCCGGGACAGTCTTTCAGCTCCGGAGTACTTC
j_gene: TRBJ1-5; d_gene: NA; v_gene: TRBV5-6; abundance: many; CDR3aa: CASERRAGHQPQHF; CDR3nt: TGTGCCAGCGAACGGAGGGCAGGGCACCAGCCCCAGCATTTT
j_gene: TRBJ2-2; d_gene: NA; v_gene: TRBV6-5; abundance: many; CDR3aa: CASSPGISGTGELFF; CDR3nt: TGTGCCAGCAGCCCTGGCATTTCCGGAACCGGGGAGCTGTTTTTT
j_gene: TRBJ1-1; d_gene: NA; v_gene: TRBV7-9; abundance: NA; CDR3aa: CASSLMKGTEAFF; CDR3nt: TGTGCCAGCAGCTTGATGAAGGGGACTGAAGCTTTCTTT
j_gene: TRBJ1-6; d_gene: NA; v_gene: TRBV20-1; abundance: many; CDR3aa: CSATKAGTESSPLHF; CDR3nt: TGCAGTGCCACCAAAGCCGGGACGGAGTCGTCACCCCTCCACTTT
j_gene: TRBJ2-1; d_gene: NA; v_gene: TRBV23-1; abundance: few; CDR3aa: CASSQSGGSPSYNEQFF; CDR3nt: TGCGCCAGCAGTCAATCGGGGGGCAGTCCCTCCTACAATGAGCAGTTCTTC
j_gene: TRBJ2-5; d_gene: NA; v_gene: TRBV27; abundance: NA; CDR3aa: CASRSDRLQETQYF; CDR3nt: TGTGCCAGCAGGTCCGACAGATTACAAGAGACCCAGTACTTC
j_gene: TRBJ2-1; d_gene: NA; v_gene: TRBV6-2/TRBV6-3; abundance: many; CDR3aa: CASSPFDNNEQFF; CDR3nt: TGTGCCAGCAGCCCATTCGACAACAATGAGCAGTTCTTC
j_gene: TRBJ2-3; d_gene: NA; v_gene: TRBV20-1; abundance: many; CDR3aa: CSASGGLANGRKTDTQYF; CDR3nt: TGCAGTGCTAGTGGCGGCCTAGCCAACGGACGCAAAACAGATACGCAGTATTTT
j_gene: TRBJ2-3; d_gene: NA; v_gene: TRBV6-5; abundance: few; CDR3aa: CASNRGRAADTQYF; CDR3nt: TGTGCCAGCAACCGGGGAAGGGCCGCAGATACGCAGTATTTT
j_gene: TRBJ2-2; d_gene: NA; v_gene: TRBV2; abundance: NA; CDR3aa: CASRLSRANTGELFF; CDR3nt: TGTGCCAGCCGTCTATCCCGGGCGAACACCGGGGAGCTGTTTTTT
j_gene: TRBJ1-1; d_gene: NA; v_gene: TRBV12-3/TRBV12-4; abundance: few; CDR3aa: CASSLVGANTEAFF; CDR3nt: TGTGCCAGCAGCTTAGTCGGGGCGAACACTGAAGCTTTCTTT
j_gene: TRBJ2-3; d_gene: TRBD2; v_gene: TRBV6-2/TRBV6-3; abundance: NA; CDR3aa: CASSYGRRGGRADTQYF; CDR3nt: TGTGCCAGCAGTTACGGAAGGCGGGGGGGCCGGGCCGATACGCAGTATTTT
j_gene: TRBJ2-1; d_gene: NA; v_gene: TRBV7-2; abundance: NA; CDR3aa: CASSSWGAPYYNEQFF; CDR3nt: TGTGCCAGCAGCTCCTGGGGGGCACCCTATTACAATGAGCAGTTCTTC
j_gene: TRBJ2-3; d_gene: NA; v_gene: TRBV4-3; abundance: many; CDR3aa: CASSPLIRGTDTQYF; CDR3nt: TGCGCCAGCAGCCCTCTTATTCGGGGCACAGATACGCAGTATTTT
j_gene: TRBJ2-1; d_gene: TRBD2; v_gene: TRBV7-7; abundance: many; CDR3aa: CASSSSGGRYNEQFF; CDR3nt: TGTGCTAGCAGTTCGAGCGGGGGACGCTACAATGAGCAGTTCTTC
j_gene: TRBJ2-1; d_gene: TRBD2; v_gene: TRBV4-3; abundance: many; CDR3aa: CASSSSGEAYNEQFF; CDR3nt: TGCGCCAGCAGCTCCAGCGGGGAAGCCTACAATGAGCAGTTCTTC
j_gene: TRBJ2-1; d_gene: TRBD1; v_gene: TRBV5-5; abundance: many; CDR3aa: CASSVVTGPSSYNEQFF; CDR3nt: TGTGCCAGCAGCGTTGTGACAGGGCCGAGCTCCTACAATGAGCAGTTCTTC
j_gene: TRBJ2-1; d_gene: NA; v_gene: TRBV7-3; abundance: many; CDR3aa: CASSFSGNEQFF; CDR3nt: TGTGCCAGCAGCTTTAGTGGGAATGAGCAGTTCTTC
j_gene: TRBJ2-7; d_gene: NA; v_gene: TRBV7-2; abundance: NA; CDR3aa: CASSLNYGEQYF; CDR3nt: TGTGCCAGCAGCTTAAACTACGGCGAGCAGTACTTC
j_gene: TRBJ2-1; d_gene: TRBD2; v_gene: TRBV24-1; abundance: few; CDR3aa: CATSDPTPGRASEINEQFF; CDR3nt: TGTGCCACCAGTGATCCAACTCCCGGGAGGGCCTCTGAGATAAATGAGCAGTTCTTC
j_gene: TRBJ2-2; d_gene: NA; v_gene: TRBV29-1; abundance: NA; CDR3aa: CSVLRNTGELFF; CDR3nt: TGCAGCGTTCTCAGGAACACCGGGGAGCTGTTTTTT
j_gene: TRBJ2-2; d_gene: NA; v_gene: TRBV7-2; abundance: many; CDR3aa: CASSSTFKGELFF; CDR3nt: TGTGCCAGCAGCTCGACATTCAAAGGGGAGCTGTTTTTT
j_gene: TRBJ2-7; d_gene: NA; v_gene: TRBV18; abundance: many; CDR3aa: CASSPGGFEPHLLRPISYEQYF; CDR3nt: TGTGCCAGCTCACCCGGGGGTTTTGAACCTCATCTCCTACGCCCCATCTCCTACGAGCAGTACTTC
j_gene: TRBJ2-3; d_gene: NA; v_gene: TRBV28; abundance: many; CDR3aa: CASSFRGRNTQYF; CDR3nt: TGTGCCAGCAGTTTTCGGGGGCGAAATACGCAGTATTTT
j_gene: TRBJ1-2; d_gene: TRBD1; v_gene: TRBV20-1; abundance: many; CDR3aa: CSAVGGSNYGYTF; CDR3nt: TGCAGTGCCGTAGGGGGCTCTAACTATGGCTACACCTTC
j_gene: TRBJ2-7; d_gene: NA; v_gene: TRBV18; abundance: many; CDR3aa: CASSPVRQADEQYF; CDR3nt: TGTGCCAGCTCACCAGTACGACAGGCCGACGAGCAGTACTTC
j_gene: TRBJ1-1; d_gene: NA; v_gene: TRBV3-1; abundance: few; CDR3aa: CASSQGWGADTEAFF; CDR3nt: TGTGCCAGCAGCCAAGGGTGGGGCGCGGACACTGAAGCTTTCTTT
j_gene: TRBJ2-1; d_gene: NA; v_gene: TRBV28; abundance: many; CDR3aa: CASSLYGLAHGPDEQFF; CDR3nt: TGTGCCAGCAGTTTATACGGTCTAGCGCATGGGCCGGATGAGCAGTTCTTC
j_gene: TRBJ2-5; d_gene: NA; v_gene: TRBV11-2; abundance: many; CDR3aa: CASSLHQGGETQYF; CDR3nt: TGTGCCAGCAGCTTACATCAGGGCGGAGAGACCCAGTACTTC